These T cell receptor beta chains were read from a single sample in a study of T cell repertoires in cytomegalovirus infection. TCRdb reanalysed the reads using MiXCR and keeps one entry per CDR3 protein. The data contain 570,000 or so distinct CDR3 sequences, 40% of them singletons. No antigens are known for them. The sample was cultured PBMCs, taken from culture after CMV antigen stimulation. The receptor set was obtained from a human donor in good health (CMV status not recorded). Some clones in this sample may be carry-over from other donors' samples. The CDR3 runs from the conserved cysteine through the conserved F or W. Fields, in order: J gene, D gene, V gene, clone size, CDR3 protein, CDR3 DNA. The D gene is left open where the match is weak. Clone size is not always given. Where it is, it says once, few, many or a class for expanded clones.

TRBJ2-1 | NA | TRBV4-1 | few | CASSHGRGRREQFF | TGCGCCAGCAGCCACGGGAGGGGGCGCCGGGAGCAGTTCTTC
TRBJ2-7 | TRBD2 | TRBV7-4 | NA | CASSFPGLGTYEQYF | TGTGCCAGCAGCTTCCCGGGACTAGGTACCTACGAGCAGTACTTC
TRBJ1-3 | NA | TRBV5-6 | NA | CASSLYRDPLRNTIYF | TGTGCCAGCAGCTTGTACCGGGACCCTTTGCGAAACACCATATATTTT
TRBJ2-2 | NA | TRBV7-2 | NA | CASSLAKIQTNTGELFF | TGTGCCAGCAGCTTAGCGAAAATCCAAACGAACACCGGGGAGCTGTTTTTT
TRBJ1-1 | NA | TRBV6-1 | NA | CATSPKSQGSHEAFF | TGTGCCACCTCTCCCAAATCACAGGGATCCCATGAAGCTTTCTTT
TRBJ2-1 | NA | TRBV7-2 | NA | CASSLDGIYNEQFF | TGTGCCAGCAGCTTAGATGGGATCTACAATGAGCAGTTCTTC
TRBJ2-7 | NA | TRBV6-8 | NA | CASRLTGTAYEQYF | TGTGCCAGCAGACTTACGGGAACCGCCTACGAGCAGTACTTC
TRBJ2-1 | NA | TRBV28 | NA | CASSLSAPPEQFF | TGTGCCAGCAGTCTCAGCGCTCCCCCTGAGCAGTTCTTC
TRBJ2-5 | NA | TRBV4-2 | NA | CASSQVNFQETQYF | TGTGCCAGCAGCCAAGTTAATTTCCAAGAGACCCAGTACTTC
TRBJ2-7 | NA | TRBV7-2 | few | CASRHSVTYEQYF | TGTGCCAGCAGACATAGCGTAACCTACGAGCAGTACTTC
TRBJ1-2 | NA | TRBV7-6 | NA | CASSSARRGVYGYTF | TGTGCCAGCAGCTCCGCGAGGCGAGGGGTCTATGGCTACACCTTC
TRBJ2-7 | TRBD1 | TRBV7-9 | few | CASSTTGQGVPYEQYF | TGTGCCAGCAGCACCACGGGACAGGGGGTGCCCTACGAGCAGTACTTC
TRBJ2-1 | NA | TRBV12-3/TRBV12-4 | NA | CASSKASANNEQFF | TGTGCCAGCAGTAAGGCTAGCGCGAACAATGAGCAGTTCTTC
TRBJ2-7 | NA | TRBV12-5 | NA | CASGLGLLYEKYF | TGTGCTAGTGGTTTGGGACTGCTCTACGAGAAGTACTTC
TRBJ2-6 | NA | TRBV6-8 | few | CASSYFRGANVLTF | TGTGCCAGCAGTTACTTTAGGGGAGCCAACGTCCTGACTTTC
TRBJ2-1 | TRBD2 | TRBV7-8 | NA | CASSLRGDRAGTSYSYNEQFF | TGTGCCAGCAGCTTACGGGGAGACAGAGCCGGGACTAGCTACTCCTACAATGAGCAGTTCTTC
TRBJ1-1 | NA | TRBV11-2 | few | CASSWDTNWNTEAFF | TGTGCCAGCAGCTGGGACACCAACTGGAACACTGAAGCTTTCTTT
TRBJ1-5 | NA | TRBV18 | NA | CASSPRGSPQHF | TGTGCCAGCTCACCACGGGGTTCGCCCCAGCATTTT
TRBJ1-1 | NA | TRBV6-1 | NA | CASSYEGRGTEAFF | TGTGCCAGCAGTTACGAGGGGCGCGGGACTGAAGCTTTCTTT
TRBJ2-1 | NA | TRBV24-1 | many | CATRGLGNNEQFF | TGTGCCACCAGGGGTTTGGGGAACAATGAGCAGTTCTTC
TRBJ2-1 | NA | TRBV11-2 | NA | CASSLLTGPRGNEQFF | TGTGCCAGCAGCTTGCTTACCGGGCCGCGGGGCAATGAGCAGTTCTTC
TRBJ2-7 | TRBD2 | TRBV7-2 | NA | CASSWGGGEQYF | TGTGCCAGCAGCTGGGGGGGTGGGGAGCAGTACTTC
TRBJ2-5 | NA | TRBV6-2/TRBV6-3 | NA | CASSPRTEGVVLETQYF | TGTGCCAGCAGTCCCCGGACGGAGGGGGTTGTTTTAGAGACCCAGTACTTC
TRBJ2-1 | NA | TRBV7-2 | many | CASSYDWVNEQFF | TGTGCCAGCAGCTACGACTGGGTCAATGAGCAGTTCTTC
TRBJ1-4 | TRBD1 | TRBV6-6 | few | CASRGQGGEKLFF | TGTGCCAGCAGAGGACAGGGTGGAGAAAAACTGTTTTTT
TRBJ1-5 | TRBD1 | TRBV19 | NA | CASSPHPSKTGNENQPQHF | TGTGCCAGTAGTCCCCACCCTTCAAAGACAGGGAATGAGAATCAGCCCCAGCATTTT
TRBJ1-2 | NA | TRBV12-3/TRBV12-4 | NA | CASTPGGASGGYTF | TGTGCCAGCACCCCTGGGGGGGCTTCGGGAGGCTACACCTTC
TRBJ2-3 | NA | TRBV7-6 | few | CASSTTQDTDTQYF | TGTGCCAGCAGCACCACACAGGACACAGATACGCAGTATTTT
TRBJ1-1 | NA | TRBV6-2/TRBV6-3 | NA | CASSYLASPIEAFF | TGTGCCAGCAGTTATCTTGCCAGTCCCATCGAAGCTTTCTTT
TRBJ2-5 | TRBD2 | TRBV7-8 | many | CASSLGRGLTTEETQYF | TGTGCCAGCAGCTTAGGGAGGGGACTAACTACTGAAGAGACCCAGTACTTC
TRBJ1-4 | NA | TRBV20-1 | NA | CSASSETTNEKLFF | TGCAGTGCTAGTTCAGAGACAACTAATGAAAAACTGTTTTTT
TRBJ2-3 | TRBD2 | TRBV4-1 | NA | CASSQAPRGAGTDTQYF | TGCGCCAGCAGCCAAGCCCCGCGGGGGGCCGGCACAGATACGCAGTATTTT
TRBJ2-1 | NA | TRBV7-6 | NA | CASSFLTPNEQFF | TGTGCCAGCAGCTTCTTGACCCCCAATGAGCAGTTCTTC
TRBJ2-3 | NA | TRBV11-2 | few | CASKKGLADTQYF | TGTGCCAGCAAGAAGGGTTTAGCAGATACGCAGTATTTT
TRBJ2-6 | NA | TRBV2 | few | CASSEPIQGRGANVLTF | TGTGCCAGCAGTGAACCTATACAGGGACGTGGGGCCAACGTCCTGACTTTC
TRBJ2-7 | TRBD1 | TRBV6-6 | NA | CASSYTGQGSGEQYF | TGTGCCAGCAGTTACACCGGACAGGGTTCGGGCGAGCAGTACTTC
TRBJ1-3 | TRBD1 | TRBV12-3/TRBV12-4 | NA | CASRTGGSGNTIYF | TGTGCCAGCAGGACAGGGGGCTCTGGAAACACCATATATTTT